This TCR beta chain was identified in a study of blood T cell repertoires in COVID-19. This CDR3 has 15 amino acids. Germline assignment: CDR1 SGHRS and CDR2 YFSETQ. The J segment lost 3 bases and the V segment lost 7 bases, leaving 8 bases of the junction unmatched. Repertoires were generated with immunoSEQ multiplex PCR, while TCRdb's copy carries only in-frame clones and drops some. The profile shows 360,000 or so clones, roughly 87% of them singletons. The clonotype was recovered from a woman in her fifties or sixties with COVID-19, enrolled during active disease. Sequencing was done on a sample of peripheral blood. V is TRBV5-1 and J is TRBJ2-3, with 10 positions matching TRBD1. CDR3 protein: CASCPRDRGTDTQYF. The CDR3 region has the DNA TGCGCCAGCTGCCCCCGGGACAGGGGTACAGATACGCAGTATTTT. Variable domain in full (rest from reference TRBV5-1 and TRBJ2-3): KAGVTQTPRYLIKTRGQQVTLSCSPISGHRSVSWYQQTPGQGLQFLFEYFSETQRNKGNFPGRFSGRQFSNSRSEMNVSTLELGDSALYLCASCPRDRGTDTQYFGPGTRLTVL.